Below are 22 T cell receptor beta chains sequenced from a single sample in a study of T cells in Graves' hyperthyroidism and ophthalmopathy. Authors of the study amplified TCR beta CDR3 regions from RNA transcripts. First-round RT-PCR with HTBI primers amplified the TCR CDR3 region. TCRdb independently ran MiXCR on the multiplex PCR reads; one entry per CDR3 protein. The sample comprises a few hundred thousand distinct CDR3 sequences, approximately 15% of which are singletons, and 15% to 20% rests with the top ten. The sample taken for sequencing was blood. These receptors were taken from a woman younger than 35 with Graves' hyperthyroidism.

In this sample, this clonotype turned up many times. This chain connects TRBV6-1 to TRBJ1-1, with D unresolved. Germline CDR1 reads MNHNS; CDR2 reads SASEGT. V lost 6 bases to trimming and J lost 0 bases, with 11 bases between them. The length of the CDR3 is 14 residues. The CDR3 loop is CASRDGRLNTEAFF. In nucleotides, the CDR3 is TGTGCCAGCAGAGATGGACGGTTGAACACTGAAGCTTTCTTT.

There are many counts of this clonotype. The chain recombines TRBV10-3 with TRBJ2-1; TRBD2 agrees at 10 bases. The CDR3 is 13 residues long. Germline CDR1 is ENHRY and CDR2 is SYGVKD. The V segment lost 10 bases and the J segment 5 bases; nucleotides outside the gene matches: 5. CDR3 nucleotide sequence: TGTGCCAGGCCCGGGACTAGCGACAATGAGCAGTTCTTC. Translation gives CARPGTSDNEQFF.

This clonotype occurred many times. The rearrangement joins TRBV7-3 to TRBJ2-5, with 7 bases fitting TRBD2. The junction had 9 bases not matched to a gene; V was cut back by 5 bases and J by 3 bases. Germline lookup yields CDR1 SGHTA and CDR2 FQGTGA. The CDR3 consists of 15 residues. The CDR3 bases are TGTGCCAGCAGCCAAAATGGGCTAGCGGAAGAGACCCAGTACTTC. Translated: CASSQNGLAEETQYF.

This clonotype appeared many times. The chain links TRBV6-1 to TRBJ2-1; 11 nucleotides agree with TRBD2. Trimming cost V 0 bases and J 6 bases; bases outside gene matches: 13. The CDR3 totals 19 residues. Per the germline V gene, CDR1 is MNHNS and CDR2 is SASEGT. Here the CDR3 DNA reads TGTGCCAGCAGTGAAGCGATTTACACCGGGACTAGCGGAATCAATGAGCAGTTCTTC. It codes for CASSEAIYTGTSGINEQFF.

CDR3 DNA: TGTGCCAGCAGCGTAGTCCCCTTGGGGGAGCAGTTCTTC. Amino acid sequence: CASSVVPLGEQFF. The chain joins TRBV9 to TRBJ2-1; D is undetermined. Trimming removed 0 bases at V and 10 bases at J, with 11 bases between. This CDR3 region has 13 residues. From germline, CDR1 is SGDLS and CDR2 YYNGEE. The variable domain in full, with the rest retrieved from reference TRBV9 and TRBJ2-1, is DSGVTQTPKHLITATGQRVTLRCSPRSGDLSVYWYQQSLDQGLQFLIQYYNGEERAKGNILERFSAQQFPDLHSELNLSSLELGDSALYFCASSVVPLGEQFFGPGTRLTVL.

This chain joins TRBV6-6 and TRBJ2-1, with D possibly being TRBD2 (6 bases). Germline values: CDR1 MNHNY, CDR2 SVGAGI (reference sequence). The CDR3 extends over 13 amino acids. V was shortened by 2 bases and J by 6 bases, with 8 bases between the two germline ends. CDR3 loop: CASSYLGGNEQFF. Here the CDR3 DNA reads TGTGCCAGCAGTTACCTGGGGGGCAATGAGCAGTTCTTC.

This clonotype was observed at least ten times. The chain joins TRBV27 to TRBJ2-2; D gene uncertain. The CDR3 extends over 13 amino acids. V lost 0 bases, J lost 1 base, and 0 bases lay in between. Germline CDR1 reads MNHEY; CDR2 reads SMNVEV (reference sequence). DNA of the CDR3: TGTGCCAGCAGTTTATCGAACACCGGGGAGCTGTTTTTT. Protein product: CASSLSNTGELFF.

The chain is built from TRBV2 and TRBJ1-2; D not resolved. This CDR3 spans 14 amino acids. With 6 bases removed from V and 0 bases from J, the gap between germline ends came to 11 bases. Germline CDR1 SNHLY, CDR2 FYNNEI. The CDR3 reads CASRQQSANYGYTF. The DNA for the CDR3 is TGTGCCAGCAGACAGCAGTCAGCTAACTATGGCTACACCTTC.

This clonotype was picked up a small number of times. The genes are TRBV29-1 and TRBJ1-3; D is unresolved. The CDR3 consists of 14 residues. Trimming stripped 5 bases from V and 0 bases from J, with 11 bases between. The V gene's germline CDR1 is SQVTM and CDR2 ANQGSEA. The CDR3 DNA sequence: TGCAGCGTTACCCTAGACTACTCTGGAAACACCATATATTTT. This encodes CSVTLDYSGNTIYF.

Ten or more counts support this clonotype. This chain links TRBV13 with TRBJ2-3; either TRBD1 or TRBD2 may fit D (5 bases each). Trimming removed 5 bases at V and 2 bases at J, with 14 bases between. The CDR3 covers 15 residues. Germline V gene sequence: CDR1 PRHDT, CDR2 FYEKMQ (reference sequence). CDR3: CASSQGGRNTDTQYF. CDR3 nucleotide sequence: TGTGCCAGCAGCCAGGGCGGGCGGAACACAGATACGCAGTATTTT.

This clonotype was detected many times. The CDR3 region is CASSLGTRVNYGYTF. The CDR3 DNA reads as TGTGCCAGCAGCTTAGGGACCAGGGTTAACTATGGCTACACCTTC. The V gene is TRBV7-8, the J gene TRBJ1-2, with D perhaps matching TRBD1 (5 bases). The germline V gene has CDR1 SGHVS and CDR2 FQNEAQ. Trimming shortened V by 1 base and J by 1 base, and 10 bases separated the two germline ends. This CDR3 spans 15 amino acids.

This clonotype has a single count. A much larger clone differs from this one at a single base, so this may be a read error. This likely comes from a read error, as the CDR3 has no conserved phenylalanine or tryptophan at its end. The chain combines TRBV9 with TRBJ1-6; TRBD1 agrees at 10 bases. The CDR3 loop spans 14 amino acids. The V segment lost 4 bases and the J segment 8 bases; nucleotides outside the gene matches: 3. Germline CDR1 is SGDLS and CDR2 is YYNGEE. CDR3 loop: CASSSGTGDSPLHI. Here the CDR3 DNA reads TGTGCCAGCAGCTCCGGGACAGGGGATTCACCCCTCCACATT.

This clonotype was detected a few times. The chain combines TRBV3-1 with TRBJ2-1; maybe TRBD2 (5 bases). The CDR3 is 14 amino acids. Trimming took 4 bases from V and 7 from J, leaving 14 bases between them. The germline V gene encodes CDR1 LGHDT and CDR2 YNNKEL (reference sequence). The CDR3 region is CASSRQDLANEQFF. DNA of the CDR3: TGTGCCAGCAGCCGCCAAGACTTAGCGAATGAGCAGTTCTTC.

CDR3 region: CASSPRDRGSQNTEAFF. Here the CDR3 DNA reads TGTGCCAGCAGCCCAAGGGACAGGGGAAGCCAGAACACTGAAGCTTTCTTT. V gene TRBV5-5 combines with J gene TRBJ1-1; TRBD1 matches 10 bases. With 4 bases clipped from V and 1 base from J, the junction kept 10 bases outside the gene matches. The CDR3 is made up of 17 amino acids. Germline values: CDR1 SGHKS, CDR2 YYEKEE (reference sequence).

The J gene is TRBJ1-2, the V gene TRBV5-5; D uncertain. Germline V gene lookup returns CDR1 SGHKS and CDR2 YYEKEE (reference sequence). The CDR3 sequence is 13 residues long. V gave up 0 bases and J gave up 7 bases, with 10 bases separating them. The CDR3, as DNA: TGTGCCAGCAGCTTGGAACAGCTAGTTGGCTACACCTTC. Translation gives CASSLEQLVGYTF.

This clonotype was observed a handful of times. The chain carries TRBV12-3 or TRBV12-4 and TRBJ2-1, with unresolved D. The CDR3 loop spans 14 amino acids. Trimming cost V 8 bases and J 3 bases, with 14 bases left between them. CDR3 bases: TGTGCCAGCCTTCGCGCTTCCCTCTACAATGAGCAGTTCTTC. Translated: CASLRASLYNEQFF.

A few counts support this clonotype. The rearrangement uses TRBV27 and TRBJ1-1; TRBD1 matches at 8 bases. The CDR3 is 13 residues long. The germline V gene has CDR1 MNHEY and CDR2 SMNVEV (reference sequence). The J segment lost 10 bases and the V segment lost 4 bases, leaving 8 bases of the junction unmatched. The CDR3 region has the DNA TGTGCCAGCAGTTATCCAGGGGGCGAGGGAGCTTTCTTT. Translation: CASSYPGGEGAFF.

The chain has TRBV29-1 and TRBJ1-1; D gene unclear. CDR3 length: 10 amino acids. V was pared by 6 bases and J by 3 bases, with 5 bases between. Germline V gene data show CDR1 as SQVTM and CDR2 as ANQGSEA. The CDR3 DNA reads as TGCAGCGTCTGGTACACTGAAGCTTTCTTT. Translation gives CSVWYTEAFF.

This clonotype was detected ten times or more. The V gene is TRBV7-4, the J gene TRBJ1-2; D uncertain. The CDR3 is made up of 15 amino acids. Trimming took 0 bases from V and 0 from J, leaving 8 bases between them. Germline-derived CDR1 and CDR2 are SGHVT and SQSDAQ. The CDR3 DNA reads TGTGCCAGCAGCTTAGCGCGCAGACCTAACTATGGCTACACCTTC. Protein: CASSLARRPNYGYTF.

This clonotype was seen more than once but under ten times. The chain uses TRBV6-1 and TRBJ2-7; D is uncertain. Trimming removed 2 bases at V and 2 bases at J, with 1 base between. The CDR3 has 11 residues. Per the germline V gene, CDR1 is MNHNS and CDR2 is SASEGT. This CDR3 is CASSEPYEQYV. Here the CDR3 DNA reads TGTGCCAGCAGTGAACCCTACGAGCAGTACGTC.

This clonotype was detected ten times or more. V gene TRBV19 combines with J gene TRBJ1-4; 7 positions match TRBD1. V lost 5 bases and J lost 4; bases outside the gene matches: 1. The CDR3 sequence is 13 residues long. Germline CDR1 LNHDA, CDR2 SQIVND (reference sequence). The CDR3 DNA sequence: TGTGCCAGTAGTGGGACAGTTAATGAAAAACTGTTTTTT. It translates to CASSGTVNEKLFF.

This clonotype occurred many times. V is TRBV29-1 and J is TRBJ2-3; 14 bases align to TRBD2. CDR1 and CDR2 (germline): SQVTM, ANQGSEA. CDR3 length: 15 residues. The V segment lost 7 bases and the J segment 6 bases; nucleotides outside the gene matches: 9. The CDR3 nucleotides read TGCAGCGGTGCCGGGACTAGCGGGAGTTCGGATACGCAGTATTTT. It codes for CSGAGTSGSSDTQYF.